This TCR beta chain was obtained from a study of T cells after yellow fever vaccination. CDR1 SGDLS and CDR2 YYNGEE come from the germline V gene. V was clipped by 4 bases and J by 2 bases, with 20 bases between them. This CDR3 is built from 17 residues. This clonotype turned up a few times. Its specificity is not known. General study points: The booster saw the reappearance of most primary-vaccination clones (nearly 98% CD4, about 85% CD8).

TCR cDNA, made by 5'RACE template switching, carried an added universal primer site and UMIs. A single record per CDR3 protein comes from TCRdb applying MiXCR to the 5' RACE reads. The repertoire holds 400,000 or so distinct CDR3 sequences, with approximately 10% as singletons. This TCR came from a man aged 18 to 35 who received the YFV17D yellow fever vaccine. This specimen was PBMCs, taken on the day of the first yellow fever vaccination. This chain links TRBV9 with TRBJ2-3; D is tentatively TRBD1 or TRBD2 (6 bases each). The CDR3, as DNA: TGTGCCAGCAGCCCGAAGCCTCGGGGGCTTCTCACAGATACGCAGTATTTT. Residues: CASSPKPRGLLTDTQYF. Full variable domain (remainder filled in from reference TRBV9 and TRBJ2-3): DSGVTQTPKHLITATGQRVTLRCSPRSGDLSVYWYQQSLDQGLQFLIQYYNGEERAKGNILERFSAQQFPDLHSELNLSSLELGDSALYFCASSPKPRGLLTDTQYFGPGTRLTVL.